Here is one T cell receptor beta chain with its context. This clonotype was counted many times. Its recognized antigen is unknown. Base qualities are not recorded, but no much larger clone differs from it by a single base. For the sorted-subset TCR libraries, the starting material was about 1 million sorted CD4+ or CD8+ T cells. Multiple sclerosis patients were enrolled in a US clinical protocol under which disease progression was evaluated by magnetic resonance imaging. Peripheral blood was subjected to Ficoll-Hypaque density gradient centrifugation to isolate PBMCs, which were then cryopreserved in liquid nitrogen. Paired sorted CD4+ and CD8+ subsets came from healthy controls, HAM/TSP patients and MS patients. This record belongs to a study of neurological immune-mediated disorders (dated by TCRdb to the late 2010s). Regarding the study in general: Among the roughly 34 multiple sclerosis patients, relapsing-remitting MS was present in roughly 30 and secondary progressive MS was present in 3. Peripheral blood TCR-beta repertoires from patients with HTLV-I-associated myelopathy (HAM/TSP), patients with multiple sclerosis, and healthy controls were compared in the study using UMI-based sequencing. The roughly 100 TCR-beta libraries covered PBMC samples along with longitudinal samples, technical triplicates, and paired sorted CD4+ and CD8+ T-cell subsets. Of the approximately 68 subjects in the cohort, some 15 were HAM/TSP patients, some 35 were multiple sclerosis patients, and 20 were healthy controls.

Broader findings and caveats from the paper: No identical CDR3 amino acid sequences were shared among expanded clones across subjects, suggesting private TCR-beta repertoires in all groups. The highest TCR clonal expansion was observed in HAM/TSP patients, whereas the lowest was observed in MS patients, even when compared with healthy controls. No association of the MS cluster with clinical or MRI features was observed, and the need for larger cohorts was stated by the authors. Repertoires from 18 of 34 MS patients were grouped by phylogenetic analysis into a cluster of related CDR3 sequences, suggesting a possible repertoire-level signature.

cDNA synthesis used template-switch 5'RACE with a primer carrying a 10-nucleotide random unique molecular identifier tagging each TCR transcript. Each sequencing run produced over 160 million TCR-beta sequences covering 15-18 subjects. The RNeasy kit was used for extraction of total RNA. Using the KAPA Real-time Library Amplification kit, TCR-beta VDJ regions were amplified with primers for the TCR constant region and the 5'RACE anchor. A first PCR added sample indexes and Illumina adaptors, and a second PCR then raised library yield. After Ampure bead purification, the TCR product of roughly 650 bp was size-selected on a 2% E-gel SizeSelection system. Library quality was checked on a Bioanalyzer, concentration was measured with Qubit, and libraries were quantified with the Kapa Library Quantification kit before pooling. Paired-end 2 x 150 bp sequencing of the libraries was performed on an Illumina HiSeq 2500. To increase sequence diversity, 25-30% phiX was spiked into each library pool. In the paper's pipeline: Quality-filtered reads were processed with the UMI-based MiGEC pipeline, which removed over 75% of raw TCR sequences during error correction. IMGT germline references were used for aligning VDJ genes, and each clonotype was defined as a unique CDR3 amino acid sequence together with its V-J genes. Clonal expansion, Shannon diversity and CDR3 relatedness were evaluated with VDJtools (CalcPairwiseDistances, ClusterSamples), while phylogenetic trees were built in CLCbio workbench. Expanded clones were defined as having at least 8 unique UMIs, based on coefficient-of-variation modelling across technical triplicates. TCRdb reprocessed the public reads (quality trimming at Q25 with fastp, clone calling with MiXCR) and kept in-frame beta chains. Duplicate CDR3 protein sequences are folded into a single record with the most common DNA and genes. TCRdb's processing, not the authors' own work, is the source of the V and J calls. For this sample there are about 55,000 distinct CDR3 sequences; more than 3% appear just once. The top ten clonotypes cover roughly 1.9% of the sample.

CDR1 and CDR2 (WNHNN, SYGVQD) derive from the germline V gene (reference sequence). V trim: 4 bases; J trim: 9 bases; unmatched bases: 5. The CDR3 spans 14 residues, from the cysteine through the phenylalanine. The only DNA kept is the CDR3, 42 bases in frame from the first base. Specimen: CD4+ T cells from blood. The receptor's source is a woman aged 40 to 50 with multiple sclerosis. Recombination joined TRBV10-1 with TRBJ2-3, and 12 junction bases match TRBD2. The CDR3 protein sequence reads: CASSARLAGATQYF. Read as DNA, the sequence is TGCGCCAGCAGTGCTCGACTAGCGGGGGCCACGCAGTATTTT.